The 4 T cell receptor beta chains presented below share a single source sample, sequenced in a study of T cells in Graves' hyperthyroidism and ophthalmopathy. RNA transcripts provided the source from which TCR beta CDR3 regions were amplified. Using the HTBI primer set, a first-round RT-PCR was run on the TCR CDR3. TCRdb called the multiplex PCR reads again in MiXCR, with one record for every CDR3 protein. This sample has approximately 700,000 distinct CDR3 sequences, with about 16% found just once. Material for sequencing was blood. The receptors stem from a man between 18 and 35 years old with Graves' hyperthyroidism.

Many counts were recorded for this clonotype. The CDR3 coding sequence is TGTGCCAGCAGTTTATCGTCTGTTAGGGTTGGGACCCAGTACTTC. It codes for CASSLSSVRVGTQYF. The chain couples TRBV27 to TRBJ2-5; D is uncertain. The CDR3 extends over 15 amino acids. CDR1 is MNHEY and CDR2 is SMNVEV in the germline V gene (reference sequence). V lost 0 bases and J lost 7, with 15 bases in between.

This chain uses TRBV29-1 with TRBJ1-2; possibly TRBD1 for D (6 bases). The V gene lost 6 bases and the J gene lost 6 bases, with 14 bases spanning the gap. The CDR3 runs to 12 residues. Germline V gene lookup returns CDR1 SQVTM and CDR2 ANQGSEA. The CDR3 DNA follows: TGCAGCGTCGGACAGTTTGGGGATGGCTACACCTTC. This gives the protein CSVGQFGDGYTF. The whole variable domain, filled in from reference TRBV29-1 and TRBJ1-2, reads SAVISQKPSRDICQRGTSLTIQCQVDSQVTMMFWYRQQPGQSLTLIATANQGSEATYESGFVIDKFPISRPNLTFSTLTVSNMSPEDSSIYLCSVGQFGDGYTFGSGTRLTVV.

This clonotype was seen a single time. The chain combines TRBV27 with TRBJ2-1; 11 nucleotides agree with TRBD2. The CDR3 has 16 residues. Germline V lookup: CDR1 MNHEY, CDR2 SMNVEV (reference sequence). V was clipped by 6 bases and J by 4 bases; unmatched bases: 8. The CDR3 region is CASRKIAGGVYNEQFF. The DNA for the CDR3 is TGTGCCAGCAGGAAGATAGCGGGAGGGGTATACAATGAGCAGTTCTTC.

This clonotype was detected a few times. The CDR3 is CASSYWDYEQYF. The CDR3 bases are TGTGCCAGCAGTTACTGGGACTACGAGCAGTACTTC. The chain has TRBV6-2 or TRBV6-3 and TRBJ2-7; no reliable D call. This CDR3 has 12 residues. Trimming removed 1 base from V and 3 bases from J, with 4 bases in between. CDR1 and CDR2 (germline): MNHEY, SVGEGT.